A selection of T cell receptor beta chains follows, all from one sample in a study of blood T cell repertoires in COVID-19. Measured with immunoSEQ multiplex PCR; TCRdb has only the in-frame clones, and not every one. The sample has under 400,000 clones, approximately 88% seen once. The sequencing input was peripheral blood. Receptor source: a woman aged 25-40 years with COVID-19, enrolled during active disease. The CDR3 runs from the conserved cysteine through the conserved F or W. D genes are given only for firm matches. Some rows have no size entry. The others give once, few or many, or a class for an expanded clone.

len: 14
j_gene: TRBJ2-7
v_gene: TRBV29-1
d_gene: -
abundance: -
CDR3nt: TGCAGCGTTGATCAAGGCGGTGAAGCCGACGAGCAGTACTTC
CDR3aa: CSVDQGGEADEQYF

len: 11
j_gene: TRBJ2-7
v_gene: TRBV7-9
d_gene: -
abundance: -
CDR3nt: TGTGCCAGCAGCTTTAGTCAGGAATACGACTTC
CDR3aa: CASSFSQEYDF

len: 15
j_gene: TRBJ1-5
v_gene: TRBV24-1
d_gene: -
abundance: -
CDR3nt: TGTGCCACCAGTGTCCTTTGGGGGGTTGATCAGCCCCAGCATTTT
CDR3aa: CATSVLWGVDQPQHF

len: 13
j_gene: TRBJ1-3
v_gene: TRBV5-1
d_gene: -
abundance: -
CDR3nt: TGCGCCAGCAGCTTGGCTTCGGGAAACACCATATATTTT
CDR3aa: CASSLASGNTIYF

len: 17
j_gene: TRBJ1-2
v_gene: TRBV7-2
d_gene: -
abundance: -
CDR3nt: TGTGCCAGCAGCTTCGGGGGGGGCGGAGGGGACAACTATGGCTACACCTTC
CDR3aa: CASSFGGGGGDNYGYTF

len: 13
j_gene: TRBJ2-5
v_gene: TRBV28
d_gene: -
abundance: once
CDR3nt: TGTGCCAGCAGTTTGGCGGGGCTCGAGACCCAGTACTTC
CDR3aa: CASSLAGLETQYF

len: 18
j_gene: TRBJ2-1
v_gene: TRBV3-1/TRBV3-2
d_gene: TRBD2
abundance: -
CDR3nt: TGTGCCAGCAGCCAAGATTCTGGCCTAGCGGGGGCCCGCAATGAGCAGTTCTTC
CDR3aa: CASSQDSGLAGARNEQFF

len: 16
j_gene: TRBJ1-2
v_gene: TRBV6-2/TRBV6-3
d_gene: TRBD1
abundance: -
CDR3nt: TGTGCCAGCAGTTGGGCCGGGACAGTCTCTAACTATGGCTACACCTTC
CDR3aa: CASSWAGTVSNYGYTF

len: 16
j_gene: TRBJ1-5
v_gene: TRBV4-2
d_gene: TRBD1
abundance: -
CDR3nt: TGTGCCAGCAGCCCCGGGACAGGCCGGGGCAATCAGCCCCAGCATTTT
CDR3aa: CASSPGTGRGNQPQHF

len: 14
j_gene: TRBJ1-4
v_gene: TRBV6-6
d_gene: -
abundance: -
CDR3nt: TGTGCCAGCAGTTACGCTGACAGAGAGGAAAAACTGTTTTTT
CDR3aa: CASSYADREEKLFF

len: 17
j_gene: TRBJ2-7
v_gene: TRBV4-1
d_gene: -
abundance: -
CDR3nt: TGCGCCAGCAGCCAAGACAGTGGGGTTCGAGGGTCCTACGAGCAGTACTTC
CDR3aa: CASSQDSGVRGSYEQYF

len: 14
j_gene: TRBJ1-5
v_gene: TRBV18
d_gene: -
abundance: -
CDR3nt: TGTGCCAGCTCCCTCGGGGGTGGCAATCAGCCCCAGCATTTT
CDR3aa: CASSLGGGNQPQHF

len: 16
j_gene: TRBJ2-5
v_gene: TRBV11-3
d_gene: -
abundance: -
CDR3nt: TGTGCCAGCAGCCCTAGCCCACAGGGCTCACAAGAGACCCAGTACTTC
CDR3aa: CASSPSPQGSQETQYF

len: 15
j_gene: TRBJ2-7
v_gene: TRBV4-1
d_gene: -
abundance: once
CDR3nt: TGCGCCAGCAGCCAAGGGGACAAGAGCTCCTACGAGCAGTACTTC
CDR3aa: CASSQGDKSSYEQYF

len: 15
j_gene: TRBJ2-7
v_gene: TRBV3-1/TRBV3-2
d_gene: -
abundance: -
CDR3nt: TGTGCCAGCAGCCCCCCTTTTGGGGCAGACTACGAGCAGTACTTC
CDR3aa: CASSPPFGADYEQYF

len: 19
j_gene: TRBJ2-3
v_gene: TRBV11-2
d_gene: TRBD2
abundance: once
CDR3nt: TGTGCCAGCAGCTTAGACCCTAGCGGGGGGGCCCGTAGCACAGATACGCAGTATTTT
CDR3aa: CASSLDPSGGARSTDTQYF

len: 14
j_gene: TRBJ2-1
v_gene: TRBV19
d_gene: TRBD2
abundance: -
CDR3nt: TGTGCCAGTCAGAGCGGGGGGCTCTACAATGAGCAGTTCTTC
CDR3aa: CASQSGGLYNEQFF

len: 14
j_gene: TRBJ1-5
v_gene: TRBV5-8
d_gene: -
abundance: -
CDR3nt: TGTGCCAGCGCCCCGGGAGGGCTTTTTCAGCCCCAGCATTTT
CDR3aa: CASAPGGLFQPQHF

len: 13
j_gene: TRBJ1-1
v_gene: TRBV28
d_gene: -
abundance: -
CDR3nt: TGTGCCAGTTCCAGTCGTTTTCCCACTGAAGCTTTCTTT
CDR3aa: CASSSRFPTEAFF

len: 14
j_gene: TRBJ1-3
v_gene: TRBV5-4
d_gene: TRBD1
abundance: -
CDR3nt: TGTGCCAGCAGCTTGGGACAGGGAGGAGACACCATATATTTT
CDR3aa: CASSLGQGGDTIYF

len: 16
j_gene: TRBJ1-6
v_gene: TRBV4-2
d_gene: TRBD1
abundance: -
CDR3nt: TGTGCCAGCAGCCAAGCGACCGGGACAGGGAATTCACCCCTCCACTTT
CDR3aa: CASSQATGTGNSPLHF

len: 17
j_gene: TRBJ2-1
v_gene: TRBV11-3
d_gene: TRBD2
abundance: -
CDR3nt: TGTGCCAGCAGCCCTAGAAGGACTAGCGGGGTGAAGGGGGGGCAGTTCTTC
CDR3aa: CASSPRRTSGVKGGQFF

len: 13
j_gene: TRBJ2-4
v_gene: TRBV18
d_gene: -
abundance: -
CDR3nt: TGTGCCAGCTCACCACGGTTAACGGACATTCAGTACTTC
CDR3aa: CASSPRLTDIQYF

len: 15
j_gene: TRBJ1-2
v_gene: TRBV13
d_gene: TRBD1
abundance: -
CDR3nt: TGTGCCAGCAGCTCGGAAGGGGGCGGGAACTATGGCTACACCTTC
CDR3aa: CASSSEGGGNYGYTF

len: 15
j_gene: TRBJ1-3
v_gene: TRBV27
d_gene: -
abundance: few
CDR3nt: TGTGCCAGCAGCCTGACAGGACTCTCTGGAAACACCATATATTTT
CDR3aa: CASSLTGLSGNTIYF

len: 13
j_gene: TRBJ2-1
v_gene: TRBV29-1
d_gene: TRBD1
abundance: -
CDR3nt: TGCAGCGTTCACGGGACAGGGGGCTGGGAGCAGTTCTTC
CDR3aa: CSVHGTGGWEQFF

len: 18
j_gene: TRBJ2-3
v_gene: TRBV2
d_gene: TRBD2
abundance: -
CDR3nt: TGTGCCAGCAGTGAAGGGTTAGCGGGGGGGCTGGGTACAGATACGCAGTATTTT
CDR3aa: CASSEGLAGGLGTDTQYF

len: 15
j_gene: TRBJ1-2
v_gene: TRBV19
d_gene: -
abundance: -
CDR3nt: TGTGCCAGTAGTATAGTTGAGACAGGAGTCTATGGCTACACCTTC
CDR3aa: CASSIVETGVYGYTF

len: 16
j_gene: TRBJ2-3
v_gene: TRBV4-2
d_gene: TRBD2
abundance: once
CDR3nt: TGTGCCAGCAGCCACGAGCCGGGACTAGCGGGATATACGCAGTATTTT
CDR3aa: CASSHEPGLAGYTQYF

len: 15
j_gene: TRBJ1-2
v_gene: TRBV10-3
d_gene: TRBD1
abundance: -
CDR3nt: TGTGCCATCAGTGGGACAGGGACGTTCGGGGATGGCTACACCTTC
CDR3aa: CAISGTGTFGDGYTF

len: 14
j_gene: TRBJ1-2
v_gene: TRBV3-1/TRBV3-2
d_gene: -
abundance: -
CDR3nt: TGTGCCAGCAGCTCAAGGACTTCTAACTATGGCTACACCTTC
CDR3aa: CASSSRTSNYGYTF

len: 13
j_gene: TRBJ1-5
v_gene: TRBV12-3/TRBV12-4
d_gene: -
abundance: -
CDR3nt: TGTGCCAGCAGAGCGACGGCGAATCAGCCCCAGCATTTT
CDR3aa: CASRATANQPQHF

len: 14
j_gene: TRBJ1-2
v_gene: TRBV6-5
d_gene: -
abundance: -
CDR3nt: TGTGCCAGCAGTTACTCTCCAGGGCACTATGGCTACACCTTC
CDR3aa: CASSYSPGHYGYTF

len: 15
j_gene: TRBJ1-2
v_gene: TRBV4-1
d_gene: -
abundance: -
CDR3nt: TGCGCCAGCAGCCAAGATCCTATTCCCGGCTATGGCTACACCTTC
CDR3aa: CASSQDPIPGYGYTF

len: 12
j_gene: TRBJ2-7
v_gene: TRBV3-1/TRBV3-2
d_gene: -
abundance: once
CDR3nt: TGTGCCAGCAGTCAAGGGGGGCGCGAGCAGTACTTC
CDR3aa: CASSQGGREQYF

len: 13
j_gene: TRBJ2-1
v_gene: TRBV6-5
d_gene: TRBD2
abundance: few
CDR3nt: TGTGCCAGCAGTAAGACTAGCGTCTATGAGCAGTTCTTC
CDR3aa: CASSKTSVYEQFF

len: 16
j_gene: TRBJ1-5
v_gene: TRBV6-2/TRBV6-3
d_gene: -
abundance: -
CDR3nt: TGTGCCAGCAGTTTCAGTCGCCCGCATAGCAATCAGCCCCAGCATTTT
CDR3aa: CASSFSRPHSNQPQHF

len: 15
j_gene: TRBJ2-5
v_gene: TRBV15
d_gene: TRBD2
abundance: -
CDR3nt: TGTGCCACCAGCGATGTCGGGAGGGGAGTCGGGACCCAGTACTTC
CDR3aa: CATSDVGRGVGTQYF

len: 17
j_gene: TRBJ1-2
v_gene: TRBV4-2
d_gene: TRBD1
abundance: -
CDR3nt: TGTGCCAGCAGCCAAGATCAGGGACAGGGGGGAAACTATGGCTACACCTTC
CDR3aa: CASSQDQGQGGNYGYTF

len: 13
j_gene: TRBJ2-5
v_gene: TRBV30
d_gene: TRBD2
abundance: -
CDR3nt: TGTGCCTGGAGCACTAGCGGGGTTGAGACCCAGTACTTC
CDR3aa: CAWSTSGVETQYF

len: 14
j_gene: TRBJ2-3
v_gene: TRBV5-6
d_gene: TRBD1
abundance: -
CDR3nt: TGTGCCAGCAGCTTGCTGGGACAGAAAGATACGCAGTATTTT
CDR3aa: CASSLLGQKDTQYF

len: 12
j_gene: TRBJ2-3
v_gene: TRBV11-2
d_gene: -
abundance: -
CDR3nt: TGTGCCAGCAGCATGACAGAGGATACGCAGTATTTT
CDR3aa: CASSMTEDTQYF

len: 16
j_gene: TRBJ2-4
v_gene: TRBV30
d_gene: TRBD2
abundance: -
CDR3nt: TGTGCCTGGAGTTCAGGACTAGCGGGGGCCAAAAACATTCAGTACTTC
CDR3aa: CAWSSGLAGAKNIQYF

len: 14
j_gene: TRBJ1-6
v_gene: TRBV11-2
d_gene: -
abundance: -
CDR3nt: TGTGCCAGCAGCTTAGTTCAGTATAATTCACCCCTCCACTTT
CDR3aa: CASSLVQYNSPLHF

len: 14
j_gene: TRBJ1-6
v_gene: TRBV3-1/TRBV3-2
d_gene: TRBD1
abundance: -
CDR3nt: TGTGCCAGCAGCCAAGGGGGACAGGGATCACCCCTCCACTTT
CDR3aa: CASSQGGQGSPLHF

len: 13
j_gene: TRBJ1-1
v_gene: TRBV7-2
d_gene: -
abundance: -
CDR3nt: TGTGCCAGCAGCTATGCGGGGGGGGCTGAAGCTTTCTTT
CDR3aa: CASSYAGGAEAFF

len: 14
j_gene: TRBJ1-1
v_gene: TRBV27
d_gene: TRBD1
abundance: -
CDR3nt: TGTGCCAGCGGACCGGGACAGATGAACACTGAAGCTTTCTTT
CDR3aa: CASGPGQMNTEAFF

len: 14
j_gene: TRBJ2-7
v_gene: TRBV19
d_gene: -
abundance: -
CDR3nt: TGTGCCAGTAGTATAGTTGCGGCGACCTACGAGCAGTACTTC
CDR3aa: CASSIVAATYEQYF

len: 13
j_gene: TRBJ1-6
v_gene: TRBV6-5
d_gene: -
abundance: -
CDR3nt: TGTGCCAGCGGCCGACTAGAGAATTCACCCCTCCACTTT
CDR3aa: CASGRLENSPLHF

len: 15
j_gene: TRBJ1-5
v_gene: TRBV11-2
d_gene: TRBD1
abundance: -
CDR3nt: TGTGCCAGCAGCCTAGGGGACAGGGGCAATCAGCCCCAGCATTTT
CDR3aa: CASSLGDRGNQPQHF

len: 14
j_gene: TRBJ2-5
v_gene: TRBV25-1
d_gene: TRBD2
abundance: -
CDR3nt: TGTGCCAGCACCCTGGGAGGGAATGATGAGACCCAGTACTTC
CDR3aa: CASTLGGNDETQYF

len: 13
j_gene: TRBJ1-1
v_gene: TRBV12-3/TRBV12-4
d_gene: -
abundance: -
CDR3nt: TGTGCCAGCAGTTTTAGAGGGCCCCCTGAAGCTTTCTTT
CDR3aa: CASSFRGPPEAFF

len: 16
j_gene: TRBJ1-4
v_gene: TRBV18
d_gene: -
abundance: once
CDR3nt: TGTGCCAGCTCACCTAAAACGGGACCAGGGGCCGAAAAACTGTTTTTT
CDR3aa: CASSPKTGPGAEKLFF